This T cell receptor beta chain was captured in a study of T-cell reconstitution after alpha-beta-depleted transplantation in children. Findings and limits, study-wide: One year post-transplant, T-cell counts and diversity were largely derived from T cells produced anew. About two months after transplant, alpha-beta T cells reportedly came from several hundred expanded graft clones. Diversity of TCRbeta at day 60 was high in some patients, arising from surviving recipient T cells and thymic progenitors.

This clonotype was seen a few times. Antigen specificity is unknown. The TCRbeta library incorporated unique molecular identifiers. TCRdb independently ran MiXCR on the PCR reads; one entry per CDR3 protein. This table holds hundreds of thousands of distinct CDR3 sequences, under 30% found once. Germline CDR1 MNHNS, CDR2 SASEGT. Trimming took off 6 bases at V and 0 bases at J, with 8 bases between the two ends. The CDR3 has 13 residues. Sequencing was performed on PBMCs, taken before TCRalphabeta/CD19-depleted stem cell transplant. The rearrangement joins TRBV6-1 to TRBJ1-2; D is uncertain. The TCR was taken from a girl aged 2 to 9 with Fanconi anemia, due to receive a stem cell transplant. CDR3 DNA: TGTGCCAGCAGATTTGATACTAACTATGGCTACACCTTC. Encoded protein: CASRFDTNYGYTF.